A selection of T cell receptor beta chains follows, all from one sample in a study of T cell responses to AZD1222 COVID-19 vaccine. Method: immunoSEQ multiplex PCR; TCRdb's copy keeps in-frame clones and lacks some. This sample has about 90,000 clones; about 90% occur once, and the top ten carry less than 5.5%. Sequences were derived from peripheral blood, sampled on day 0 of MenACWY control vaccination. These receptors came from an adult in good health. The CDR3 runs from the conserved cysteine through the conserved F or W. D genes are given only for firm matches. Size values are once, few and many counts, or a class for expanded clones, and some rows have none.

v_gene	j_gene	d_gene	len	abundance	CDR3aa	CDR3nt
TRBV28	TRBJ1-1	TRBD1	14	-	CASRVDRANTEAFF	TGTGCCAGCAGGGTGGACAGGGCGAACACTGAAGCTTTCTTT
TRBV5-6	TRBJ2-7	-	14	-	CASSPTDRTYEQYF	TGTGCCAGCAGCCCTACGGACAGAACCTACGAGCAGTACTTC
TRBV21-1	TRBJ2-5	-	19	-	CASTQKERYRMLVQETQYF	TGTGCCAGCACCCAAAAAGAGAGGTACAGGATGCTGGTTCAAGAGACCCAGTACTTC
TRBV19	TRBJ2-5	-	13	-	CASSPRPGETQYF	TGTGCCAGTAGTCCCCGTCCGGGGGAGACCCAGTACTTC
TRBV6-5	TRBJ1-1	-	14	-	CASTNRAWDTEAFF	TGTGCCAGCACAAACAGGGCGTGGGACACTGAAGCTTTCTTT
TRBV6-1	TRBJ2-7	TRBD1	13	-	CASSRDRGYEQYF	TGTGCCAGCAGTAGGGACAGGGGCTACGAGCAGTACTTC
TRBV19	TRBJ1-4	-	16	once	CASMANPGQRWEKLFF	TGTGCCAGTATGGCAAACCCGGGACAACGTTGGGAAAAACTGTTTTTT
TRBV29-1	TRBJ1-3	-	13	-	CSVGEGSGNTIYF	TGCAGCGTTGGAGAAGGCTCTGGAAACACCATATATTTT
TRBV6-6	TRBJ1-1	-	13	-	CASSWGVATEAFF	TGTGCCAGCAGTTGGGGGGTGGCCACTGAAGCTTTCTTT
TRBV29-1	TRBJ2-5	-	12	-	CSVSLWVQTQYF	TGCAGCGTTAGTCTTTGGGTCCAGACCCAGTACTTC
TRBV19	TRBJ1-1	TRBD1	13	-	CASLGQGNTEAFF	TGTGCCAGTTTGGGACAGGGGAACACTGAAGCTTTCTTT
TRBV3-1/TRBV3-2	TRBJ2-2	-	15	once	CASSPLPSETGELFF	TGTGCCAGCAGCCCCCTCCCGTCCGAAACCGGGGAGCTGTTTTTT
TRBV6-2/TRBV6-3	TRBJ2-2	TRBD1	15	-	CASSRTGGNTGELFF	TGTGCCAGCAGTCGGACAGGGGGGAACACCGGGGAGCTGTTTTTT
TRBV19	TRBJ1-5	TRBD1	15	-	CASSRQGTGNQPQHF	TGTGCCAGTAGTCGACAAGGGACAGGGAACCAGCCCCAGCATTTT
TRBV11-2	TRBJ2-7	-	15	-	CASSSSWGWEDEQYF	TGTGCCAGCAGCTCTTCCTGGGGTTGGGAAGACGAGCAGTACTTC
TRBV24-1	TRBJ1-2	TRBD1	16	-	CATSDLRGTGNYGYTF	TGTGCCACCAGTGATCTCCGCGGGACAGGAAACTATGGCTACACCTTC
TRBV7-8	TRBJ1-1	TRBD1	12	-	CASSIQGTEAFF	TGTGCCAGCAGTATACAGGGGACTGAAGCTTTCTTT
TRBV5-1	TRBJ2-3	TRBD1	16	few	CASSLEGAAGVDTQYF	TGCGCCAGCAGCTTGGAGGGGGCGGCAGGGGTCGATACGCAGTATTTT
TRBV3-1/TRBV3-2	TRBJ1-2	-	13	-	CASSQVQGYGYTF	TGTGCCAGCAGCCAAGTACAGGGATATGGCTACACCTTC
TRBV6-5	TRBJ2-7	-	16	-	CASSYVGVGRTYEQYF	TGTGCCAGCAGTTACGTCGGGGTGGGTAGAACCTACGAGCAGTACTTC
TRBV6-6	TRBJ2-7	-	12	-	CALGGGAYEQYF	TGTGCCCTAGGAGGGGGGGCCTACGAGCAGTACTTC
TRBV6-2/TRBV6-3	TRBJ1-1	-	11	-	CASSYRSEAFF	TGTGCCAGCAGTTATAGGTCTGAAGCTTTCTTT
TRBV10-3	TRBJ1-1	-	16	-	CAISGRDARMNTEAFF	TGTGCCATCAGTGGCCGGGACGCACGAATGAACACTGAAGCTTTCTTT
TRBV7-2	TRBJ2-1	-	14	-	CASSLGLGNFGQFF	TGTGCCAGCAGCTTGGGGCTGGGGAACTTCGGGCAGTTCTTC
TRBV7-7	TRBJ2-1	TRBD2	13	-	CASSSVAGYEQFF	TGTGCTAGCAGCTCAGTAGCGGGCTATGAGCAGTTCTTC
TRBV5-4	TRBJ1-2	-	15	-	CASSLAKGWDYGYTF	TGTGCCAGCAGCTTGGCGAAGGGGTGGGACTATGGCTACACCTTC
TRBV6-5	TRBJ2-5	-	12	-	CASSYSGETQYF	TGTGCCAGCAGTTACTCGGGGGAGACCCAGTACTTC
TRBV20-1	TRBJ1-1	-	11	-	CSAPWRTEAFF	TGCAGTGCCCCTTGGCGGACTGAAGCTTTCTTT
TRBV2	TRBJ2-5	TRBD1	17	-	CASSEVGGRGRGETQYF	TGTGCCAGCAGTGAAGTGGGCGGCAGGGGGCGAGGGGAGACCCAGTACTTC
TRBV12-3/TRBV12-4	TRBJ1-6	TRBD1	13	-	CASGGQGDSPLHF	TGTGCCAGCGGGGGACAGGGAGACTCACCCCTCCACTTT
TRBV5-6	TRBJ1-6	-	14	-	CASSGNSGNSPLHF	TGTGCCAGCAGCGGAAACAGTGGGAATTCACCCCTCCACTTT
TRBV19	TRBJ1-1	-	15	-	CASSMKGGTHREAFF	TGTGCCAGTAGTATGAAGGGGGGAACTCACAGAGAAGCTTTCTTT
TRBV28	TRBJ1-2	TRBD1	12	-	CASRTGGSGYTF	TGTGCCAGCAGGACAGGGGGCAGTGGCTACACCTTC
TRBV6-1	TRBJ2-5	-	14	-	CASSEMVLSETQYF	TGTGCCAGCAGTGAAATGGTTCTCTCGGAGACCCAGTACTTC
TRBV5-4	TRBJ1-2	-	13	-	CASSSTDHHGYTF	TGTGCCAGCAGCTCTACAGATCATCATGGCTACACCTTC
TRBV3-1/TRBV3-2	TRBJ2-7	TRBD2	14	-	CASSQYGRSNEQYF	TGTGCCAGCAGCCAATACGGGAGGTCAAACGAGCAGTACTTC